The T cell receptor (beta chain) described here comes from a study of shared clonotypes between healthy human individuals. Genomic DNA of every subset was divided equally among multiple immunoSEQ plates. Measured with immunoSEQ multiplex PCR; TCRdb has only the in-frame clones, and not every one. The sample has fewer than 1.6 million clones, approximately 98.5% seen once. The germline V gene encodes CDR1 SEHNR and CDR2 FQNEAQ (reference sequence). The V and J ends lost 3 bases and 6 bases, in that order; junction bases with no gene match: 4. The CDR3 has 15 amino acids. Nashville, Tennessee was home to all donors, each a Caucasian adult. Naive CD4+ cells were CD45RA-selected; the remaining cells were memory.

The TCR was taken from a man younger than 45 in good health. This chain joins TRBV7-9 and TRBJ1-4, with TRBD1 identical over 10 bases. The source material was naive CD4+ T cells sorted from blood. As for subset: CD45RA+ positively selected. For the CDR3, the DNA is TGTGCCAGCAGCTTCAGGGGACAGGGGTATGAAAAACTGTTTTTT. This translates into CASSFRGQGYEKLFF.